This T cell receptor beta chain is from a study of OX40 agonist ivuxolimab in advanced cancers. Study-wide results and caveats: Clonal expansion among partial responders at 0.1-3.0 mg/kg ranked near the lowest.

Germline lookup yields CDR1 SGHAT and CDR2 FQNNGV. V shed 5 bases, J shed 4 bases, and the junction held 10 bases outside the gene matches. The CDR3 covers 15 residues. TCRdb's table, derived via immunoSEQ multiplex PCR, lists solely in-frame clones and lacks some. The sample records approximately 52,000 clones, roughly 80% being singletons. This clone was observed a single time. No antigen is known for it. Sequencing was performed on CD4+ or CD8+ T cells sorted from blood, taken in a trial of the OX40 agonist ivuxolimab. This rearrangement joins TRBV11-2 to TRBJ1-2, with 7 bases aligning to TRBD1. This TCR derives from an adult with an advanced solid tumor such as melanoma, head and neck, liver or kidney cancer. CDR3 in amino acids: CASSSSRTGPYGYTF. For the CDR3, the DNA is TGTGCCAGCAGCAGCTCAAGGACAGGCCCCTATGGCTACACCTTC. The whole variable domain, remainder taken from reference TRBV11-2 and TRBJ1-2, is EAGVAQSPRYKIIEKRQSVAFWCNPISGHATLYWYQQILGQGPKLLIQFQNNGVVDDSQLPKDRFSAERLKGVDSTLKIQPAKLEDSAVYLCASSSSRTGPYGYTFGSGTRLTVV.